A single sample is the source of the 6 T cell receptor beta chains below, sequenced in a study of CD8 T cells in ankylosing spondylitis. TCRdb itself ran the 5' RACE reads through MiXCR, one entry per CDR3 protein. The table records approximately 240,000 distinct CDR3 sequences, about 24% of them present only once. The specimen was blood, either unsorted or a sorted T cell fraction (not recorded which). The receptors were gathered from a male donor with ankylosing spondylitis or in good health (not recorded which).

About this clonotype itself: This may stem from a read error, because a much larger clone lies one nucleotide away. This rearrangement joins TRBV11-3 to TRBJ1-1, with TRBD1 identical over 8 bases. Germline CDR1 reads SGHNT; CDR2 reads YENEEA. V gave up 4 bases and J gave up 6 bases; unmatched junction bases: 4. The CDR3 is 13 residues long. CDR3 DNA sequence: TGTGCCAGCAGCTCCGGACAGGGCGCTGAAGCTTTCTTT. Translated, it gives CASSSGQGAEAFF.

This clonotype has at least ten counts. This chain connects TRBV2 to TRBJ1-1; tentative D call: TRBD1 (5 bases). Germline V gene data show CDR1 as SNHLY and CDR2 as FYNNEI. Trimming left V 6 bases short and J 2 bases short, with 10 bases between. The CDR3 has 13 amino acids. CDR3 nucleotide sequence: TGTGCCAGCAGACAACAGGTTAACACTGAAGCTTTCTTT. It specifies CASRQQVNTEAFF. The full variable domain, completed using reference TRBV2 and TRBJ1-1, is EPEVTQTPSHQVTQMGQEVILRCVPISNHLYFYWYRQILGQKVEFLVSFYNNEISEKSEIFDDQFSVERPDGSNFTLKIRSTKLEDSAMYFCASRQQVNTEAFFGQGTRLTVV.

Many counts were recorded for this clonotype. Sequence at one end of the junction differs from germline and may be a read error. The V and J genes are TRBV30 and TRBJ1-2; TRBD1 might be the D (5 bases). The CDR3 loop spans 11 amino acids. The germline V gene has CDR1 GTSNPN and CDR2 SVGIG (reference sequence). Here the CDR3 DNA reads TGCTGCACAGGAGCGTACTATGGCTACACCTTC. Encoded protein: CCTGAYYGYTF.

This clonotype was seen a few times. The J gene is TRBJ2-7, the V gene TRBV12-3 or TRBV12-4; tentatively, D is TRBD2 (5 bases). CDR3 size: 14 residues. V shed 5 bases and J shed 4 bases, with 15 bases lying between them. CDR3 region: CASSLRRGWYEQYF. The CDR3 region has the DNA TGTGCCAGCAGTCTCCGACGGGGTTGGTACGAGCAGTACTTC.

This clonotype was observed a single time. The V gene is TRBV3-1, the J gene TRBJ2-7; 9 positions match TRBD1. Germline CDR1 and CDR2: LGHDT and YNNKEL (reference sequence). The CDR3 has 15 amino acids. J lost 4 bases, V lost 4 bases, and 8 bases had no gene match. The CDR3 coding sequence is TGTGCCAGCAGCCCCCGGGACAGGGTGTCATACGAGCAGTACTTC. Amino acid sequence: CASSPRDRVSYEQYF.

This clonotype has a handful of counts. This rearrangement joins TRBV20-1 to TRBJ2-1; 8 positions match TRBD1. The CDR3 spans 15 residues. V shed 4 bases and J 0 bases; nucleotides not matched to a gene: 5. The germline V gene encodes CDR1 DFQATT and CDR2 SNEGSKA (reference sequence). In DNA form, the CDR3 reads TGCAGTGCTAACGACAGGGGCCACTCCTACAATGAGCAGTTCTTC. The encoded protein is CSANDRGHSYNEQFF.